Shown below are 15 T cell receptor beta chains from a single sample sequenced in a study of T cells in Graves' hyperthyroidism and ophthalmopathy. There were TCR beta CDR3 regions amplified from RNA transcripts. When the TCR CDR3 underwent first-round RT-PCR, the HTBI primer set was used. A single record per CDR3 protein comes from TCRdb applying MiXCR to the multiplex PCR reads. The sample holds hundreds of thousands of distinct CDR3 sequences, approximately 42% seen once. The sample comprised peripheral blood or thyroid tissue (not recorded which). Receptors were obtained from an adult man with Graves' disease, either hyperthyroidism or ophthalmopathy (not recorded which).

Points on this clonotype: Germline and junction disagree at one end, which may indicate a read error. The V gene is TRBV15, the J gene TRBJ1-5, with 10 bases that match TRBD1. The CDR3 totals 15 residues. Germline V gene sequence: CDR1 LNHNV, CDR2 YYDKDF (reference sequence). As DNA, the CDR3 is TGTGCCACCAGCAGACGGGACAGGGGTGGTCAGCACCAGCATTTT. Translation: CATSRRDRGGQHQHF.

On this clonotype itself: A much larger clonotype is one base distant, so this may be a read error. The chain combines TRBV6-1 with TRBJ1-2; D gene ambiguous. V dropped 4 bases and J dropped 1 base, with 7 bases sitting between them. Per germline, CDR1 MNHNS and CDR2 SASEGT. CDR3 length equals 13 residues. The CDR3 protein is CASSGNSNYGYTF. The CDR3 DNA reads TGTGCCAGCAGTGGAAATAGTAACTATGGCTACACCTTC.

The chain recombines TRBV2 with TRBJ2-2, with 8 positions matching TRBD1. J gave up 5 bases and V 6 bases, and 11 bases lay outside the gene matches. This CDR3 has 16 residues. CDR1 is SNHLY, CDR2 FYNNEI, per germline. CDR3 sequence (DNA): TGTGCCAGCAGCCAATTCCAGACAGGGGTAACCGGGGAGCTGTTTTTT. Translating it yields CASSQFQTGVTGELFF.

This clonotype occurred a few times. This chain joins TRBV12-3 or TRBV12-4 and TRBJ1-1; a possible D gene is TRBD1 (5 bases). V was cut by 4 bases and J by 7 bases, with 13 bases left in between. The CDR3 has 13 amino acids. The CDR3 loop reads CASSYRGKGEAFF. CDR3 DNA: TGTGCCAGCAGTTATCGGGGGAAGGGTGAAGCTTTCTTT.

Many counts were recorded for this clonotype. V and J are TRBV7-9 and TRBJ1-6; D ambiguous. Trimming removed 2 bases at V and 8 bases at J, with 10 bases between. The CDR3 length is 14 residues. The germline V gene encodes CDR1 SEHNR and CDR2 FQNEAQ (reference sequence). CDR3 in amino acids: CASSLLTVDSPLHF. For the CDR3, the DNA is TGTGCCAGCAGCTTACTGACGGTCGATTCACCCCTCCACTTT. The full variable domain, its missing parts supplied by reference TRBV7-9 and TRBJ1-6, is DTGVSQNPRHKITKRGQNVTFRCDPISEHNRLYWYRQTLGQGPEFLTYFQNEAQLEKSRLLSDRFSAERPKGSFSTLEIQRTEQGDSAMYLCASSLLTVDSPLHFGNGTRLTVT.

This clonotype was counted many times. J is TRBJ2-7 and V is TRBV10-3, with 7 bases lining up with TRBD1. Trimming cost V 6 bases and J 6 bases; bases outside gene matches: 5. Germline V gene lookup returns CDR1 ENHRY and CDR2 SYGVKD. The CDR3 is 12 residues long. The CDR3 DNA sequence: TGTGCCATCAGCGTGACAGGGACCGAGCAGTACTTC. Its translation: CAISVTGTEQYF.

V gene TRBV7-2 combines with J gene TRBJ1-5; D unresolved. This CDR3 contains 15 residues. Per the germline V gene, CDR1 is SGHTA and CDR2 is FQGNSA. Trimming pared 4 bases from V and 6 bases from J, leaving 16 bases between. As DNA, the CDR3 is TGTGCCAGCAGCTCAGTCGGCAGGCCGGGTCAGCCCCAGCATTTT. Residues: CASSSVGRPGQPQHF.

J is TRBJ1-1 and V is TRBV6-5; D is ambiguous. The CDR3 is made up of 14 amino acids. Per the germline V gene, CDR1 is MNHEY and CDR2 is SVGAGI. Trimming cost V 3 bases and J 3 bases, with 11 bases left between them. CDR3: CASSYRNSYTEAFF. CDR3 DNA: TGTGCCAGCAGTTATAGAAACAGTTACACTGAAGCTTTCTTT.

This clonotype was seen ten or more times. The chain has TRBV7-9 and TRBJ1-4, with TRBD1 matching 8 bases. J gave up 8 bases and V 5 bases, and 7 bases lay outside the gene matches. The CDR3 extends over 14 amino acids. The germline gives CDR1 SEHNR, CDR2 FQNEAQ (reference sequence). CDR3 residues: CASSRTGPIEKLFF. CDR3 DNA sequence: TGTGCCAGCAGCCGGACAGGGCCGATCGAAAAACTGTTTTTT. Full variable domain (remainder filled in from reference TRBV7-9 and TRBJ1-4): DTGVSQNPRHKITKRGQNVTFRCDPISEHNRLYWYRQTLGQGPEFLTYFQNEAQLEKSRLLSDRFSAERPKGSFSTLEIQRTEQGDSAMYLCASSRTGPIEKLFFGSGTQLSVL.

To note about this clonotype: One end of the junction is discordant with germline, which a read error may explain. The rearrangement uses TRBV7-9 and TRBJ1-1; 7 bases map to TRBD1. Germline V gives CDR1 SEHNR, CDR2 FQNEAQ (reference sequence). CDR3 length: 14 residues. CDR3 residues: CASSLGTANNEAFF. CDR3 in DNA: TGTGCCAGCAGCTTGGGGACAGCGAACAATGAAGCTTTCTTT.

The V gene is TRBV7-3, the J gene TRBJ1-2; D perhaps matches TRBD1 (5 bases). Germline V gives CDR1 SGHTA, CDR2 FQGTGA. The V gene lost 5 bases and the J gene lost 8 bases, with 18 bases spanning the gap. This CDR3 region has 14 residues. CDR3 in amino acids: CASSHPGGAEGYTF. CDR3 nucleotides: TGTGCCAGCAGCCACCCCGGCGGGGCCGAGGGCTACACCTTC.

This clonotype showed up many times. J is TRBJ1-5 and V is TRBV24-1; 7 nucleotides line up with TRBD1. In germline, CDR1 is KGHDR, CDR2 SFDVKD. V dropped 4 bases and J dropped 1; count of bases not matched to a gene: 9. This CDR3 spans 17 amino acids. The CDR3 loop reads CATSDPKQGFSNQPQHF. The CDR3 region has the DNA TGTGCCACCAGTGACCCTAAACAGGGGTTCAGCAATCAGCCCCAGCATTTT.

CDR3 sequence (DNA): TGCAGCTTGGGATCAGCAAACACTGAAGCTTTCTTT. Translated, it gives CSLGSANTEAFF. The chain uses TRBV29-1 and TRBJ1-1; D gene unclear. There are 12 residues in the CDR3. Germline lookup yields CDR1 SQVTM and CDR2 ANQGSEA. V lost 8 bases and J lost 2, with 12 bases in between.

The rearrangement uses TRBV20-1 and TRBJ1-5, with 10 bases that match TRBD1. V was pared by 6 bases and J by 3 bases, with 11 bases of the junction left unmatched. Germline assignment: CDR1 DFQATT and CDR2 SNEGSKA (reference sequence). The length of the CDR3 is 16 residues. This chain's CDR3 is CSASSLGTGANQPQHF. In DNA form, the CDR3 reads TGCAGTGCCAGCAGCTTAGGGACAGGGGCCAATCAGCCCCAGCATTTT.

Note on this clonotype: Germline and junction disagree at one end, which may indicate a read error. The rearrangement links TRBV7-7 to TRBJ2-7; 10 bases align to TRBD1. The CDR3 spans 16 residues. Germline V gives CDR1 SSHAT, CDR2 FNYEAQ (reference sequence). In DNA form, the CDR3 reads TGTGCTAGCAGCCCCGGGACAGGGGATTTGACCTACGAGCAGTACTTC. Translating it yields CASSPGTGDLTYEQYF. Filled out from reference TRBV7-7 and TRBJ2-7, the complete variable domain reads GAGVSQSPRYKVTKRGQDVTLRCDPISSHATLYWYQQALGQGPEFLTYFNYEAQPDKSGLPSDRFSAERPEGSISTLTIQRTEQRDSAMYRCASSPGTGDLTYEQYFGPGTRLTVT.